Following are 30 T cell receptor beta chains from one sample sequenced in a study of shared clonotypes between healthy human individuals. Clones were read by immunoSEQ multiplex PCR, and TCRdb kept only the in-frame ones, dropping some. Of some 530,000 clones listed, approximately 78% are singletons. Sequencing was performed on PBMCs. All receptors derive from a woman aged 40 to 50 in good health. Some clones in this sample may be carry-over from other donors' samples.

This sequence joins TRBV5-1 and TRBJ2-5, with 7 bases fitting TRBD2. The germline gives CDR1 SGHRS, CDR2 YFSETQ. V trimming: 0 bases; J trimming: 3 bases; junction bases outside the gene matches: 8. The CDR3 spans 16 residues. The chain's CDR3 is CASSLATKGREETQYF. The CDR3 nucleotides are TGCGCCAGCAGCTTGGCGACTAAGGGGAGGGAAGAGACCCAGTACTTC. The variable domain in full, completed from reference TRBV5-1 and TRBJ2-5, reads KAGVTQTPRYLIKTRGQQVTLSCSPISGHRSVSWYQQTPGQGLQFLFEYFSETQRNKGNFPGRFSGRQFSNSRSEMNVSTLELGDSALYLCASSLATKGREETQYFGPGTRLLVL.

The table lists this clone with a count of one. CDR3 in DNA: TGTGCCAGCAGTGGCCTAGGACTAGCGGTCTTGAGCTCCTACAATGAGCAGTTCTTC. Translating gives CASSGLGLAVLSSYNEQFF. The chain combines TRBV9 with TRBJ2-1, with TRBD2 matching 10 bases. V trimming: 5 bases; J trimming: 0 bases; junction bases outside the gene matches: 14. CDR3 length equals 19 residues. Germline loops: CDR1 SGDLS, CDR2 YYNGEE.

CDR3 sequence reads: CASSLRGTSYNEQFF. Here the CDR3 DNA reads TGTGCCAGCAGTTTGCGGGGGACCTCCTACAATGAGCAGTTCTTC. The chain combines TRBV27 with TRBJ2-1; 7 bases are a match to TRBD2. CDR3 length equals 15 residues. Trimming cost V 3 bases and J 0 bases; bases outside gene matches: 2. Germline V gene lookup returns CDR1 MNHEY and CDR2 SMNVEV (reference sequence).

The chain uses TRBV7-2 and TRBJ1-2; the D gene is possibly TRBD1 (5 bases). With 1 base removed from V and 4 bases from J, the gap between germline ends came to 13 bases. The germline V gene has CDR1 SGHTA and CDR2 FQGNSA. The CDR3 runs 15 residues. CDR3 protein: CASSLVRAGPYGYTF. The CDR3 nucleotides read TGTGCCAGCAGCTTAGTGAGGGCAGGGCCCTATGGCTACACCTTC.

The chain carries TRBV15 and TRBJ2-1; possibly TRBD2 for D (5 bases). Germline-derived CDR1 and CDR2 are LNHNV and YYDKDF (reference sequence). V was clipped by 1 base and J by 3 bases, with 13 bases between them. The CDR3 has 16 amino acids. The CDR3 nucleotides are TGTGCCACCAGCAGAGGTCCACCCCGGGGCTACAATGAGCAGTTCTTC. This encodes CATSRGPPRGYNEQFF.

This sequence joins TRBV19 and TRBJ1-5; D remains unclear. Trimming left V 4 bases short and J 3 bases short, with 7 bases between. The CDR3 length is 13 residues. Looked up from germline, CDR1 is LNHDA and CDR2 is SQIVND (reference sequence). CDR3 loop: CASSNSHNQPQHF. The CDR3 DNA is TGTGCCAGTAGTAACTCCCACAATCAGCCCCAGCATTTT.

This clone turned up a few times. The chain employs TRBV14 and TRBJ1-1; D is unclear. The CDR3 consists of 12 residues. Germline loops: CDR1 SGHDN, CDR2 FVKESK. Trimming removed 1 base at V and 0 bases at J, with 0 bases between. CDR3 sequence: CASSQVNTEAFF. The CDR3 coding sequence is TGTGCCAGCAGCCAAGTGAACACTGAAGCTTTCTTT.

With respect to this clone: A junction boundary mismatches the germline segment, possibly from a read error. The CDR3 coding sequence is TGTACCATCAGGGATGGACCAGAGGTAGATACGCAGTATTTT. It yields the protein CTIRDGPEVDTQYF. V and J are TRBV10-3 and TRBJ2-3, with D possibly matching TRBD1 (5 bases). Germline CDR1 is ENHRY and CDR2 is SYGVKD. This CDR3 is built from 14 residues.

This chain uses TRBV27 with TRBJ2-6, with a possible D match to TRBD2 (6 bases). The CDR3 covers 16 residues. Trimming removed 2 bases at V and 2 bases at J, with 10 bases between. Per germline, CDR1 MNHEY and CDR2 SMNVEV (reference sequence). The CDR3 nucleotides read TGTGCCAGCAGTTTAGAGGGCGGGACTGGGGCCAACGTCCTGACTTTC. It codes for CASSLEGGTGANVLTF.

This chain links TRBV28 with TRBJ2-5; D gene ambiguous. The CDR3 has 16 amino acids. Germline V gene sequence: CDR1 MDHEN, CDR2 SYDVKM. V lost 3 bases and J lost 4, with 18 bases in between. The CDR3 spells CASSFPPMVARETQYF. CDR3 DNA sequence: TGTGCCAGCAGTTTCCCTCCTATGGTGGCTAGAGAGACCCAGTACTTC. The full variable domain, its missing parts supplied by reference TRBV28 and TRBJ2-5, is DVKVTQSSRYLVKRTGEKVFLECVQDMDHENMFWYRQDPGLGLRLIYFSYDVKMKEKGDIPEGYSVSREKKERFSLILESASTNQTSMYLCASSFPPMVARETQYFGPGTRLLVL.

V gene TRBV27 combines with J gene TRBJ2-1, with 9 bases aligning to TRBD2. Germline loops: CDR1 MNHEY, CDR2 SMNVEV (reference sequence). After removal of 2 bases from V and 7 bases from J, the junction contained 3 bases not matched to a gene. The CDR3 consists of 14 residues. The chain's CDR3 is CASSLLAGMNEQFF. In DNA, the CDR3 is TGTGCCAGCAGTTTACTAGCGGGAATGAATGAGCAGTTCTTC.

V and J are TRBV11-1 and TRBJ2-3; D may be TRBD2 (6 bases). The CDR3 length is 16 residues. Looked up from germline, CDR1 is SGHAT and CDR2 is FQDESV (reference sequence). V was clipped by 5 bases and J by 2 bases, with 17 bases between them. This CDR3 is CASSPRRGYNTDTQYF. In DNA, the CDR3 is TGTGCCAGCAGCCCTCGGCGGGGCTATAACACAGATACGCAGTATTTT. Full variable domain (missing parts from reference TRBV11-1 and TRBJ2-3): EAEVAQSPRYKITEKSQAVAFWCDPISGHATLYWYRQILGQGPELLVQFQDESVVDDSQLPKDRFSAERLKGVDSTLKIQPAELGDSAMYLCASSPRRGYNTDTQYFGPGTRLTVL.

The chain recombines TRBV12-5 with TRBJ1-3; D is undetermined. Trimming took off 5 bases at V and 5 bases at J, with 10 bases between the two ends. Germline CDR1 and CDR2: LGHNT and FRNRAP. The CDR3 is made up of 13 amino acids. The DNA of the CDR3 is TGTGCTAGTGGTCCTTCGGGCCGAAACACCATATATTTT. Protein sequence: CASGPSGRNTIYF. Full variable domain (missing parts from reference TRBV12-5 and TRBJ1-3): DARVTQTPRHKVTEMGQEVTMRCQPILGHNTVFWYRQTMMQGLELLAYFRNRAPLDDSGMPKDRFSAEMPDATLATLKIQPSEPRDSAVYFCASGPSGRNTIYFGEGSWLTVV.

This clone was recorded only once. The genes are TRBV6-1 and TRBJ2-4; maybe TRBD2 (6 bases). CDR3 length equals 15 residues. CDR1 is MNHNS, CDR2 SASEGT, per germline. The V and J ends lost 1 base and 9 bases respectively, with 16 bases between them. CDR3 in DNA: TGTGCCAGCAGTGAAGGGACGGGACTCCCTACCATTCAGTACTTC. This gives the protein CASSEGTGLPTIQYF.

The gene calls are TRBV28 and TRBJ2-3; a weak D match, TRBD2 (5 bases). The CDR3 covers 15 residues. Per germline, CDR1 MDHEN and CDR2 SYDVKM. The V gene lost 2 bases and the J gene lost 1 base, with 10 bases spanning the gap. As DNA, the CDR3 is TGTGCCAGCAGTTTAGGGCGACTACGCACAGATACGCAGTATTTT. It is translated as CASSLGRLRTDTQYF.

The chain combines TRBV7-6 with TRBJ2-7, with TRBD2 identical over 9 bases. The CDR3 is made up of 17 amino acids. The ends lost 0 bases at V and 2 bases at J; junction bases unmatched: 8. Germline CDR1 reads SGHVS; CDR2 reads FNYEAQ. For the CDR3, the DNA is TGTGCCAGCAGCTTAGCGCTGGGTAGCGGGAGACCCTACGAGCAGTACTTC. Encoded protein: CASSLALGSGRPYEQYF.

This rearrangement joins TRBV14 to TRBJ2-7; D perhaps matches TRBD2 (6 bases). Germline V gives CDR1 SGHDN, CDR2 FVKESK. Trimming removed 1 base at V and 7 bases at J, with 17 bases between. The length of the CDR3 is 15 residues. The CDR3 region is CASSQVAGSRGEQYF. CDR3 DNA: TGTGCCAGCAGCCAAGTCGCCGGGAGTAGGGGAGAGCAGTACTTC.

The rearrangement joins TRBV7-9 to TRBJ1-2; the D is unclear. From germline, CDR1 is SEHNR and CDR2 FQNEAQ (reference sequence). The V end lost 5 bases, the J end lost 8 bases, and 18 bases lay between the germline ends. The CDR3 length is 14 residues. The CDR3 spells CASSPDGRIGGYTF. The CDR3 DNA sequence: TGTGCCAGCAGCCCTGACGGACGAATCGGGGGCTACACCTTC.

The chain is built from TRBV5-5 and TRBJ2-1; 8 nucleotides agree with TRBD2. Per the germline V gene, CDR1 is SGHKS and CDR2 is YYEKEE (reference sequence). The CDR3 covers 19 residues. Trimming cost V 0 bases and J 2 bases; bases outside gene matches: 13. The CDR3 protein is CASSLADAALAAPYNEQFF. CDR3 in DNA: TGTGCCAGCAGCTTGGCGGATGCGGCACTAGCGGCTCCCTACAATGAGCAGTTCTTC.

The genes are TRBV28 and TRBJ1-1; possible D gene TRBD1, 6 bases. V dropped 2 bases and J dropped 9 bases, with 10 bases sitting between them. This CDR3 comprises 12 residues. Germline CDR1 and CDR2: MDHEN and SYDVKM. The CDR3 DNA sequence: TGTGCCAGCAGTTTAATGGGGACACAAGCTTTCTTT. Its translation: CASSLMGTQAFF.

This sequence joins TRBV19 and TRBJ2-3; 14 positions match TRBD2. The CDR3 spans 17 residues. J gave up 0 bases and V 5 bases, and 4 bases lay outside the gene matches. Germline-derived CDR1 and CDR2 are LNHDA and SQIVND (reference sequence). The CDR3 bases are TGTGCCAGTAGTGGGACTAGCGGGAGCTGGAGCACAGATACGCAGTATTTT. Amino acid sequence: CASSGTSGSWSTDTQYF.

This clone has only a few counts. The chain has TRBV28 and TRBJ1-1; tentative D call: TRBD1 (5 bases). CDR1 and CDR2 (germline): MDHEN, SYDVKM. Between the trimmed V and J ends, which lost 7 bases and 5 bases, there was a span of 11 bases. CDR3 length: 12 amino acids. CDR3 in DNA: TGTGCCAGCATAACAGGAGCGACTGAAGCTTTCTTT. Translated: CASITGATEAFF.

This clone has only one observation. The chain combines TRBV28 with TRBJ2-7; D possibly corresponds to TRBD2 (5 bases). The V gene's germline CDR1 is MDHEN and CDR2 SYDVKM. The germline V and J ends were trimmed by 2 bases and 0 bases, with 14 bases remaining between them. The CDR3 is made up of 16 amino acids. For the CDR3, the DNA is TGTGCCAGCAGTTTAGCGGGCTACGCTAGCTCCTACGAGCAGTACTTC. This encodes CASSLAGYASSYEQYF.

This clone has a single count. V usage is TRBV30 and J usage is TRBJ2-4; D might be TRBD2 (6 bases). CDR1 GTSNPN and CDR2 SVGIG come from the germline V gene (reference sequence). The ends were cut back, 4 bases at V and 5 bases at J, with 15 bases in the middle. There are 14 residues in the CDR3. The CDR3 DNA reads TGTGCCTGGACGAAGGGCGGGAATGAAAACATTCAGTACTTC. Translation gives CAWTKGGNENIQYF.

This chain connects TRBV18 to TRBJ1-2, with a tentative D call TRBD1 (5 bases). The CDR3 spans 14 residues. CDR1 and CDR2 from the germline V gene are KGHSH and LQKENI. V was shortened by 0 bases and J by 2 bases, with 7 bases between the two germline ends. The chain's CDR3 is CASSPPSGNYGYTF. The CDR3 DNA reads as TGTGCCAGCTCACCACCGTCAGGGAACTATGGCTACACCTTC.

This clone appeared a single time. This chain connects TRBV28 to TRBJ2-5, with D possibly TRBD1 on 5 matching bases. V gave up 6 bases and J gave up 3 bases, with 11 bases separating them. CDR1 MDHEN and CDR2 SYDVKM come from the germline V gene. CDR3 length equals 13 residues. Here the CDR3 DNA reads TGTGCCAGCAGACGGACACCTAAAGAGACCCAGTACTTC. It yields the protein CASRRTPKETQYF.

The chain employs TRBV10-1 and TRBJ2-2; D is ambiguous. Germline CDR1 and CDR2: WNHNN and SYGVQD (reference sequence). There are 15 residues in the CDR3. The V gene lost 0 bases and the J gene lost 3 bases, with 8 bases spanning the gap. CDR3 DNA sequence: TGCGCCAGCAGTGAGTCGATGAGACACACCGGGGAGCTGTTTTTT. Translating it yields CASSESMRHTGELFF.

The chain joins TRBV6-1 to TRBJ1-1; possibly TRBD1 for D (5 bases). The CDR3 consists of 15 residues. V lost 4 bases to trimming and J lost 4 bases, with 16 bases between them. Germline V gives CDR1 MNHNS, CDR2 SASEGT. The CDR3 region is CASSGTRGWSTEAFF. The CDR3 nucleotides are TGTGCCAGCAGTGGGACTCGGGGCTGGAGCACTGAAGCTTTCTTT.

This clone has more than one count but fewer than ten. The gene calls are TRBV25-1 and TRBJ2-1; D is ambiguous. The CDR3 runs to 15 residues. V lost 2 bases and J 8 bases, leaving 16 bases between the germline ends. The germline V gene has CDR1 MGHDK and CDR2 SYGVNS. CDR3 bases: TGTGCCAGCAGTGAAGGAGTGGTCCTGGGCCATGAGCAGTTCTTC. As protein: CASSEGVVLGHEQFF.

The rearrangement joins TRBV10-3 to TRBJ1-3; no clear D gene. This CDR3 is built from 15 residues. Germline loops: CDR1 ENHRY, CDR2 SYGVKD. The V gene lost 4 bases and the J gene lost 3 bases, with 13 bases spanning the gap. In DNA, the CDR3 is TGTGCCATCAGTGGACCTTCGGGGAGTGGAAACACCATATATTTT. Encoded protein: CAISGPSGSGNTIYF.